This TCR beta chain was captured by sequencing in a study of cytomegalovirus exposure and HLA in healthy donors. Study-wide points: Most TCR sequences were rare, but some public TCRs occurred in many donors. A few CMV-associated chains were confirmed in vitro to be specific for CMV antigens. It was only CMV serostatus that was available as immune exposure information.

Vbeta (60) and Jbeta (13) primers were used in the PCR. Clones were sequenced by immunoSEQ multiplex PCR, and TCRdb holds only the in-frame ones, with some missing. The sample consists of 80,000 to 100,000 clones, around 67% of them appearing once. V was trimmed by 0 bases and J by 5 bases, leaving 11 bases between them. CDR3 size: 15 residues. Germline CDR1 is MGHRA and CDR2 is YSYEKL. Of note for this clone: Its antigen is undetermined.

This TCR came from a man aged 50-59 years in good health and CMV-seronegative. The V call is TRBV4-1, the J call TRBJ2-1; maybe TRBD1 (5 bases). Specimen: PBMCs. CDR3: CASSQDGQKNNEQFF. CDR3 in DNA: TGCGCCAGCAGCCAAGATGGACAAAAGAACAATGAGCAGTTCTTC.